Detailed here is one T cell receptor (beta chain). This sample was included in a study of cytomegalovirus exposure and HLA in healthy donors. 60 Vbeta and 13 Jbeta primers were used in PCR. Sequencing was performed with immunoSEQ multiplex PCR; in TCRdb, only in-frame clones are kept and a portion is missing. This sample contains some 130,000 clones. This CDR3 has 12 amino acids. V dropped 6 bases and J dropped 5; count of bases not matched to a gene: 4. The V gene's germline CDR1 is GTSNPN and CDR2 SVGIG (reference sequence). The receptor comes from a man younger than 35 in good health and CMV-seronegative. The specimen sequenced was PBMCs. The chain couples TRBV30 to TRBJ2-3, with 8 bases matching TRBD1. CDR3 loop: CACGQGGDTQYF. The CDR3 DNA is TGTGCCTGTGGACAGGGAGGAGATACGCAGTATTTT.